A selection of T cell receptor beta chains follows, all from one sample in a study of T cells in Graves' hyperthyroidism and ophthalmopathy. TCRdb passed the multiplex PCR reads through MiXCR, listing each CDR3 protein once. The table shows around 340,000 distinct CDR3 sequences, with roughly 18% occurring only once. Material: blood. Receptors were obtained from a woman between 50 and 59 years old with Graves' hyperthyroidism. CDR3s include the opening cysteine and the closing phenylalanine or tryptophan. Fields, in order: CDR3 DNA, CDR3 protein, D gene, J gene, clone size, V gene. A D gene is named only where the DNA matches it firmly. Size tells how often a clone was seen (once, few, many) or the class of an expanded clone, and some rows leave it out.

cdr3_nt: TGTGCCATCAGTGAGCCCTGGACTAGCGGTTCTAACACAGATACGCAGTATTTT
cdr3_aa: CAISEPWTSGSNTDTQYF
d_call: TRBD2
j_call: TRBJ2-3
clone_size: few
v_call: TRBV10-3

cdr3_nt: TGCGCCAGCAGCCAAGATCGTCAGGGGGCCTACGAGCAGTACTTC
cdr3_aa: CASSQDRQGAYEQYF
d_call: TRBD1
j_call: TRBJ2-7
clone_size: once
v_call: TRBV4-3

cdr3_nt: TGTGCCAGCAGTTTACAGGGGGTGGACTACGAGCAGTACTTC
cdr3_aa: CASSLQGVDYEQYF
d_call: TRBD1
j_call: TRBJ2-7
clone_size: NA
v_call: TRBV12-3/TRBV12-4

cdr3_nt: TGTGCCAGCTGCGACAGGAACACTGAAGCTTTCTTT
cdr3_aa: CASCDRNTEAFF
d_call: NA
j_call: TRBJ1-1
clone_size: many
v_call: TRBV28

cdr3_nt: TGTGCCTGGAGTGAAACAGGGTGGTACAATGAGCAGTTCTTC
cdr3_aa: CAWSETGWYNEQFF
d_call: NA
j_call: TRBJ2-1
clone_size: many
v_call: TRBV30

cdr3_nt: TGTGCCAGCAGTGAAGAGGTTAGCGGGACTTACAATGAGCAGTTCTTC
cdr3_aa: CASSEEVSGTYNEQFF
d_call: TRBD2
j_call: TRBJ2-1
clone_size: NA
v_call: TRBV6-1

cdr3_nt: TGTGCCACCAGTAGGAAGGGGAACACCGGGGAGCTGTTTTTT
cdr3_aa: CATSRKGNTGELFF
d_call: NA
j_call: TRBJ2-2
clone_size: NA
v_call: TRBV24-1

cdr3_nt: TGTGCCAGCAAGCTGACGAACACTGAAGCTTTCTTT
cdr3_aa: CASKLTNTEAFF
d_call: NA
j_call: TRBJ1-1
clone_size: many
v_call: TRBV2

cdr3_nt: TGTGCCAGCAGACGAGCGGGTACCTCCTACAATGAGCAGTTCTTC
cdr3_aa: CASRRAGTSYNEQFF
d_call: NA
j_call: TRBJ2-1
clone_size: few
v_call: TRBV6-1

cdr3_nt: TGCAGTGCCGCGGGGACTGGGGCCAACGTCCTGACTTTC
cdr3_aa: CSAAGTGANVLTF
d_call: NA
j_call: TRBJ2-6
clone_size: NA
v_call: TRBV20-1

cdr3_nt: TGCAGTGCCCGGGACAGCACAAACTATGGCTACACCTTC
cdr3_aa: CSARDSTNYGYTF
d_call: TRBD1
j_call: TRBJ1-2
clone_size: few
v_call: TRBV20-1

cdr3_nt: TGTGCCAGCAGGACCGGGAGGGCCTACGAGCAGTACTTC
cdr3_aa: CASRTGRAYEQYF
d_call: TRBD2
j_call: TRBJ2-7
clone_size: many
v_call: TRBV2

cdr3_nt: TGCAGCGCTGAGGGGGCGGGAGTGGGCAATGAGCAGTTCTTC
cdr3_aa: CSAEGAGVGNEQFF
d_call: NA
j_call: TRBJ2-1
clone_size: many
v_call: TRBV20-1

cdr3_nt: TGTGCCAGCAGTTCAGGGAAGACCCGCGGCGGGCAGTTCTTC
cdr3_aa: CASSSGKTRGGQFF
d_call: NA
j_call: TRBJ2-1
clone_size: NA
v_call: TRBV2

cdr3_nt: TGTGCCAGCAGCCGCAGACAGGGGGGTGGGGGTACCGACGAGCAGTACTTC
cdr3_aa: CASSRRQGGGGTDEQYF
d_call: TRBD1
j_call: TRBJ2-7
clone_size: few
v_call: TRBV28

cdr3_nt: TGCAGTGCTAGAGAACCCGGCGTGACCGGGAGCACAGATACGCAGTATTTT
cdr3_aa: CSAREPGVTGSTDTQYF
d_call: NA
j_call: TRBJ2-3
clone_size: NA
v_call: TRBV20-1

cdr3_nt: TGTGCCAGCAGCTTAACTCGGTCGAGGCTAGCGGGTCGATTCTCCTACAATGAGCAGTTCTTC
cdr3_aa: CASSLTRSRLAGRFSYNEQFF
d_call: TRBD2
j_call: TRBJ2-1
clone_size: few
v_call: TRBV7-3

cdr3_nt: TGTGCCAGCAGCTTACCAGCCTCTGGGGCCAACGTCCTGACTTTC
cdr3_aa: CASSLPASGANVLTF
d_call: NA
j_call: TRBJ2-6
clone_size: NA
v_call: TRBV7-8

cdr3_nt: TGCGCCAGCAGCCCGGGAGACAGGGTCCCTATCTATGGCTACACCTTC
cdr3_aa: CASSPGDRVPIYGYTF
d_call: TRBD1
j_call: TRBJ1-2
clone_size: many
v_call: TRBV5-1

cdr3_nt: TGTGTCAGCAGCCCGGGACAGGGGCAGCCCCAGCATTTT
cdr3_aa: CVSSPGQGQPQHF
d_call: TRBD1
j_call: TRBJ1-5
clone_size: NA
v_call: TRBV5-6

cdr3_nt: TGTGCCGGCAGCCCGCGAGGGGAAGCCGTTAAGGACGAGCAGTACTTC
cdr3_aa: CAGSPRGEAVKDEQYF
d_call: NA
j_call: TRBJ2-7
clone_size: few
v_call: TRBV12-3/TRBV12-4

cdr3_nt: TGTGCCAGCTCACCAAGGGGTGCGCAGGACCCTAATGAAAAACTGTTTTTT
cdr3_aa: CASSPRGAQDPNEKLFF
d_call: NA
j_call: TRBJ1-4
clone_size: many
v_call: TRBV18

cdr3_nt: TGCAGTGCTATCGGACAGGGATACACCATATATTTT
cdr3_aa: CSAIGQGYTIYF
d_call: TRBD1
j_call: TRBJ1-3
clone_size: NA
v_call: TRBV20-1

cdr3_nt: TGCAGTGCTAGGGGGAAGTGGATGAACACTGAAGCTTTCTTT
cdr3_aa: CSARGKWMNTEAFF
d_call: NA
j_call: TRBJ1-1
clone_size: many
v_call: TRBV20-1

cdr3_nt: TGTGCCGAGAGTGAGGCCCCGAACACCGGGGAGCTGTTTTTT
cdr3_aa: CAESEAPNTGELFF
d_call: NA
j_call: TRBJ2-2
clone_size: NA
v_call: TRBV10-3

cdr3_nt: TGTGCCAGCAGCTTAAGGGTTCGCAGCGACGAGCAGCACTTC
cdr3_aa: CASSLRVRSDEQHF
d_call: NA
j_call: TRBJ2-7
clone_size: few
v_call: TRBV11-2

cdr3_nt: TGCGCCAGCAGCGAGGACAGGGAAGACGGGCCCCTCCACTTT
cdr3_aa: CASSEDREDGPLHF
d_call: TRBD1
j_call: TRBJ1-6
clone_size: NA
v_call: TRBV5-1

cdr3_nt: TGTGCCAGCAGTACTAGCGGGAGCTCCTACGAGCAGTACTTC
cdr3_aa: CASSTSGSSYEQYF
d_call: TRBD2
j_call: TRBJ2-7
clone_size: many
v_call: TRBV7-9

cdr3_nt: TGTGCCAGCAGGGAGACTAGCGGGGACAATGAGCAGTTCTTC
cdr3_aa: CASRETSGDNEQFF
d_call: TRBD2
j_call: TRBJ2-1
clone_size: NA
v_call: TRBV2

cdr3_nt: TGCGCCAGCAGCCCCAGCGGGAGAGGAGGGAATGAGCAGTTCTTC
cdr3_aa: CASSPSGRGGNEQFF
d_call: TRBD2
j_call: TRBJ2-1
clone_size: many
v_call: TRBV5-1

cdr3_nt: TGTGCCAGCAGCCACGGCACGGGGGTCAATTCACCCCTCCACTTT
cdr3_aa: CASSHGTGVNSPLHF
d_call: NA
j_call: TRBJ1-6
clone_size: many
v_call: TRBV7-2

cdr3_nt: TGTGCCATCAGTGCGCCTAGCGTTTCCTACGAGCAGTACTTC
cdr3_aa: CAISAPSVSYEQYF
d_call: NA
j_call: TRBJ2-7
clone_size: few
v_call: TRBV10-3

cdr3_nt: TGTGCCAGCAGCCAAGTGGGTAGCGTCCAAGAGACCCAGTACTTC
cdr3_aa: CASSQVGSVQETQYF
d_call: NA
j_call: TRBJ2-5
clone_size: many
v_call: TRBV3-1

cdr3_nt: TGTGCCAGCAGCTTAGAAGGCGGGAGGGCCGAAGATACGCAGTATTTT
cdr3_aa: CASSLEGGRAEDTQYF
d_call: TRBD2
j_call: TRBJ2-3
clone_size: few
v_call: TRBV7-6

cdr3_nt: TGTGCCAGCAGTGAAGTAGCACCGGCGGGCTACACCTTC
cdr3_aa: CASSEVAPAGYTF
d_call: NA
j_call: TRBJ1-2
clone_size: many
v_call: TRBV6-1

cdr3_nt: TGTGCCAGCAGTCCCTCCCCCGGGGGGTTTACTAGCACAGATACGCAGTATTTT
cdr3_aa: CASSPSPGGFTSTDTQYF
d_call: TRBD2
j_call: TRBJ2-3
clone_size: many
v_call: TRBV12-3/TRBV12-4

cdr3_nt: TGTGCCAGCAGAGGGCCAGGCTTAGCCAAAAACATTCAGTACTTC
cdr3_aa: CASRGPGLAKNIQYF
d_call: NA
j_call: TRBJ2-4
clone_size: NA
v_call: TRBV27

cdr3_nt: TGTGCCAGTGAAGACAGAGGAGAGACCCAGTACTTC
cdr3_aa: CASEDRGETQYF
d_call: NA
j_call: TRBJ2-5
clone_size: NA
v_call: TRBV19

cdr3_nt: TGTGCCAGCAGCCCCACTAGCGGGAGGAAAACAGATACGCAGTATTTT
cdr3_aa: CASSPTSGRKTDTQYF
d_call: TRBD2
j_call: TRBJ2-3
clone_size: NA
v_call: TRBV7-3

cdr3_nt: TGTGCCAGCAGCTTGGACTGGAACGAAGATGAGCAGTTCTTC
cdr3_aa: CASSLDWNEDEQFF
d_call: NA
j_call: TRBJ2-1
clone_size: NA
v_call: TRBV7-9

cdr3_nt: TGTGCCAGCAGTTTAAGGGGGGCTCAGGGCTACACCTTC
cdr3_aa: CASSLRGAQGYTF
d_call: NA
j_call: TRBJ1-2
clone_size: NA
v_call: TRBV27

cdr3_nt: TGTGCCAGCTCACAACAGGGAATTGCTAACTATGGCTACACCTTC
cdr3_aa: CASSQQGIANYGYTF
d_call: NA
j_call: TRBJ1-2
clone_size: many
v_call: TRBV18

cdr3_nt: TGTGCCAGCTACCAACCAGGGGAGGGAGGGGGTGATACGCAGTATTTT
cdr3_aa: CASYQPGEGGGDTQYF
d_call: NA
j_call: TRBJ2-3
clone_size: many
v_call: TRBV28

cdr3_nt: TGTGCCAGCTCCGACAGCAACATGAACACTGAAGCTTTCTTT
cdr3_aa: CASSDSNMNTEAFF
d_call: NA
j_call: TRBJ1-1
clone_size: many
v_call: TRBV28

cdr3_nt: TGTGCCATACGCAGGGGTTTAGGAGAGACCCAGTACTTC
cdr3_aa: CAIRRGLGETQYF
d_call: NA
j_call: TRBJ2-5
clone_size: many
v_call: TRBV12-3/TRBV12-4

cdr3_nt: TGTGCCAGCGCGGGCGGAAGCACAGATACGCAGTATTTT
cdr3_aa: CASAGGSTDTQYF
d_call: NA
j_call: TRBJ2-3
clone_size: many
v_call: TRBV7-8

cdr3_nt: TGTGCCAGCAGTTTGGCTAGCCGGCTCCTCCTTAGCACAGATACGCAGTATTTT
cdr3_aa: CASSLASRLLLSTDTQYF
d_call: NA
j_call: TRBJ2-3
clone_size: many
v_call: TRBV6-2/TRBV6-3

cdr3_nt: TGTGCCACCAGTGGGACTAGCGGGAGGGAGAATGAGCAGTTCTTC
cdr3_aa: CATSGTSGRENEQFF
d_call: TRBD2
j_call: TRBJ2-1
clone_size: NA
v_call: TRBV24-1

cdr3_nt: TGTGCCAGCAGTGAAGACAGGCGCAATCAGCCCCAGCATTTT
cdr3_aa: CASSEDRRNQPQHF
d_call: NA
j_call: TRBJ1-5
clone_size: few
v_call: TRBV6-1